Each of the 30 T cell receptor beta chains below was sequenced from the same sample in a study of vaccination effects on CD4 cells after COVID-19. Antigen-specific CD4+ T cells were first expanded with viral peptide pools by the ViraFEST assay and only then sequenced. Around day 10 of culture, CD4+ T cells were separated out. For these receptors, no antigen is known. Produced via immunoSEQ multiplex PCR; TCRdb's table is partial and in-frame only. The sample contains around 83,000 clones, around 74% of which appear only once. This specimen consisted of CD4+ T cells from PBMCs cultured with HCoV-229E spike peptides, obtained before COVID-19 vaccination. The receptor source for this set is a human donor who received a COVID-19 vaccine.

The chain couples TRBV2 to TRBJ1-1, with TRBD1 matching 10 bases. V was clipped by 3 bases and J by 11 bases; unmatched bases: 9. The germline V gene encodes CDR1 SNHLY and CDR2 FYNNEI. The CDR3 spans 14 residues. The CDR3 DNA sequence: TGTGCCAGCAGTGAGCTACGACAGGGGGCCCGTGCTTTCTTT. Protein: CASSELRQGARAFF.

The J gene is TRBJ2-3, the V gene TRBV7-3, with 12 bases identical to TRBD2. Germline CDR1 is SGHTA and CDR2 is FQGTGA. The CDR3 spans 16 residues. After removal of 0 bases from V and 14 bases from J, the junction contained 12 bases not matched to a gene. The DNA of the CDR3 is TGTGCCAGCAGCTTAACTTTAGCGACTAGCGGGGGCCCCCTGTATTTT. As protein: CASSLTLATSGGPLYF.

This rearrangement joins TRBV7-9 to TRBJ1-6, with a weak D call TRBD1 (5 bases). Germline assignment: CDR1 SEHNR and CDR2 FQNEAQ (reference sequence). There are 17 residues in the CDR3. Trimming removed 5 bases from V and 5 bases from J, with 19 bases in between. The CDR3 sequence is CASSPPGQGSNNSPLHF. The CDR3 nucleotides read TGTGCCAGCAGCCCACCCGGTCAGGGCTCAAATAATTCACCCCTCCACTTT.

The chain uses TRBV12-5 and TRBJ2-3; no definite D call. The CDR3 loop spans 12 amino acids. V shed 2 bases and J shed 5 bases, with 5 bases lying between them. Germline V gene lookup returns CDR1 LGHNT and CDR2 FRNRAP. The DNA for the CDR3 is TGTGCTAGTGGTTTGTCTGGAGATACGCAGTATTTT. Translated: CASGLSGDTQYF.

In nucleotides, the CDR3 is TGTGCCTGGAGTGACAGGGGTGCTAATGAAAAACTGTTTTTT. This codes for CAWSDRGANEKLFF. The chain recombines TRBV30 with TRBJ1-4; 7 positions agree with TRBD1. CDR3 length: 14 amino acids. With V trimmed by 1 base and J by 3 bases, 2 bases remained unmatched. CDR1 is GTSNPN, CDR2 SVGIG, per germline (reference sequence).

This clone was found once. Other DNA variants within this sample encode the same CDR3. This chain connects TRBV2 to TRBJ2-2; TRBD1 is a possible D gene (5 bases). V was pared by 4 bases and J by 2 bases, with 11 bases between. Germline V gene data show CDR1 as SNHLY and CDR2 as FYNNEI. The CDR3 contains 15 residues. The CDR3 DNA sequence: TGTGCCAGCAGTGGCCAGGGCATAAACACCGGGGAGCTGTTTTTT. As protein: CASSGQGINTGELFF.

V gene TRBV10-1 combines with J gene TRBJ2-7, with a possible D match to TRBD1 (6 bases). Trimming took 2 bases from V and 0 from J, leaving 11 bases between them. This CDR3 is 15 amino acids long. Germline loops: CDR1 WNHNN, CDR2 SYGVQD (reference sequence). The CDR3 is CASSETGPPSYEQYV. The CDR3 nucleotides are TGCGCCAGCAGTGAGACAGGGCCCCCCTCCTACGAGCAGTACGTC.

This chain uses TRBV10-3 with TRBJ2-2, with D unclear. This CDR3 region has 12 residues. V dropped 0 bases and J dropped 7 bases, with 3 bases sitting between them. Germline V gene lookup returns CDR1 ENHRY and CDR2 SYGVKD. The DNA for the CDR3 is TGTGCCATCAGTGAGTCGTACGGGGAGCTGTTTTTT. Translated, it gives CAISESYGELFF.

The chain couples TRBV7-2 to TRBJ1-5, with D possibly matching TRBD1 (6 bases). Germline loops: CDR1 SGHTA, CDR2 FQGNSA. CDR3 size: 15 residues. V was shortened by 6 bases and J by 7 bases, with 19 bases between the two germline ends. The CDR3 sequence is CASSPGQGRKQPQHF. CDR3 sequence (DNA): TGTGCCAGCAGTCCAGGTCAGGGGAGAAAGCAGCCCCAGCATTTT.

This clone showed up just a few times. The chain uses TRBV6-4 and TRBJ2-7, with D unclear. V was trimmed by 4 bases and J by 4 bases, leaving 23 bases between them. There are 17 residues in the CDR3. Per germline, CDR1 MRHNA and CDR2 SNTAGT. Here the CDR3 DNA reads TGTGCCAGCAGTGTTTGGGTAGGGCATCCGAAAAGGTACGAGCAGTACGTC. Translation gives CASSVWVGHPKRYEQYV.

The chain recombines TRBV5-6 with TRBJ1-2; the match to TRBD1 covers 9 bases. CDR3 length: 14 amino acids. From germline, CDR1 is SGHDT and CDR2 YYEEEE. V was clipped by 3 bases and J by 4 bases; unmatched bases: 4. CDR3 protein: CASSSLTGGYGYTF. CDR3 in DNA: TGTGCCAGCAGCTCGTTGACAGGGGGCTATGGCTACACCTTC.

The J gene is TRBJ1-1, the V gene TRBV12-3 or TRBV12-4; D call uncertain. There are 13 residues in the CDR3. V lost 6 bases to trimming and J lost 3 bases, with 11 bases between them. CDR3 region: CASRDGVYTEAFF. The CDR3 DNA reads TGTGCCAGCAGGGACGGGGTTTACACTGAAGCTTTCTTT.

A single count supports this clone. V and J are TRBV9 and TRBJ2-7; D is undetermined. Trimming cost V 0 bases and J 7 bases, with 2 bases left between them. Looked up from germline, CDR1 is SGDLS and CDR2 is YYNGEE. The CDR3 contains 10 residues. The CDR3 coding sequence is TGTGCCAGCAGCGTAGGAGAGCAGTACGTC. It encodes CASSVGEQYV.

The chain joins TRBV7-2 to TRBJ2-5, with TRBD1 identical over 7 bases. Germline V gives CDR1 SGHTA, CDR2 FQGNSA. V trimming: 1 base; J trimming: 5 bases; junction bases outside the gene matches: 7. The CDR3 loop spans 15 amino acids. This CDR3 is CASSLGRQGAETQYF. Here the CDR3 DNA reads TGTGCCAGCAGCTTAGGCAGACAGGGCGCGGAGACCCAGTACTTC. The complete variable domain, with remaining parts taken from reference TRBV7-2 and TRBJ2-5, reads GAGVSQSPSNKVTEKGKDVELRCDPISGHTALYWYRQSLGQGLEFLIYFQGNSAPDKSGLPSDRFSAERTGGSVSTLTIQRTQQEDSAVYLCASSLGRQGAETQYFGPGTRLLVL.

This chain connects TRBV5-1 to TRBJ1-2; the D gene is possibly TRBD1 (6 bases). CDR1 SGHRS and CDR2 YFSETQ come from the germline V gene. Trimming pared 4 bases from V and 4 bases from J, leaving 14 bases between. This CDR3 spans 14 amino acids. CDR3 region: CASSPGGTPYGYTF. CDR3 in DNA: TGCGCCAGCAGCCCGGGGGGGACACCCTATGGCTACACCTTC.

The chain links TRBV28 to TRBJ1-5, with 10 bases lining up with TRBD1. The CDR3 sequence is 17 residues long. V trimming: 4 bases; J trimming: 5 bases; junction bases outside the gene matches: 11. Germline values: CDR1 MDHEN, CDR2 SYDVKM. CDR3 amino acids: CASSSQFGTGVHQPQHF. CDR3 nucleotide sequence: TGTGCCAGCAGTTCCCAATTTGGGACAGGGGTCCATCAGCCCCAGCATTTT.

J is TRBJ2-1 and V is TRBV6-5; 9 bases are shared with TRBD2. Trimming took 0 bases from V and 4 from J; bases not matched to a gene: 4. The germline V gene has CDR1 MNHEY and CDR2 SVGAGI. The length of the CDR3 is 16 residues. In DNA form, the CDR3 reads TGTGCCAGCAGTTACTCCCCAGCGGGGGGTTACAATGAGCAGTTCTTC. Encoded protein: CASSYSPAGGYNEQFF.

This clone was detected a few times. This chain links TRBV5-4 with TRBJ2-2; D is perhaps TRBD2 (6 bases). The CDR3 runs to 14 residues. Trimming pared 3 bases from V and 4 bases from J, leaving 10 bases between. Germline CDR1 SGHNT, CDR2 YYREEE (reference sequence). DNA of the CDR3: TGTGCCAGCAGCTCCCGGGGGACCACCGGGGAGCTGTTTTTT. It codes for CASSSRGTTGELFF. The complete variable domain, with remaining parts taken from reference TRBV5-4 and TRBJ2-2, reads ETGVTQSPTHLIKTRGQQVTLRCSSQSGHNTVSWYQQALGQGPQFIFQYYREEENGRGNFPPRFSGLQFPNYSSELNVNALELDDSALYLCASSSRGTTGELFFGEGSRLTVL.

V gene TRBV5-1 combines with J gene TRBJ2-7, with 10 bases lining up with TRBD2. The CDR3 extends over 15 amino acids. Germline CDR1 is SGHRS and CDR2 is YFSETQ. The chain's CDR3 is CASSLEGSSGGSKHV. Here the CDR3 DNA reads TGCGCCAGCAGCTTGGAAGGTTCTAGCGGGGGTTCCAAACACGTC.

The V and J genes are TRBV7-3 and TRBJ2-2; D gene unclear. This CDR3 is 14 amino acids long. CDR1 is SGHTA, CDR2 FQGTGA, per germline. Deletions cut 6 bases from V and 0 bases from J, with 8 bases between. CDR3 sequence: CASRLQTNTGELFF. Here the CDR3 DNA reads TGTGCCAGCAGATTGCAAACGAACACCGGGGAGCTGTTTTTT.

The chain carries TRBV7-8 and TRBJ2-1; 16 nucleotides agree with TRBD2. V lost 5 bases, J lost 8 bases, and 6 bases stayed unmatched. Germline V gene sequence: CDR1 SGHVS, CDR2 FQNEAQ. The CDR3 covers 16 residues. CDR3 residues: CASSPGLAGGRDEQFF. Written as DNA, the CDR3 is TGTGCCAGCAGCCCGGGACTAGCGGGGGGGAGGGATGAGCAGTTCTTC.

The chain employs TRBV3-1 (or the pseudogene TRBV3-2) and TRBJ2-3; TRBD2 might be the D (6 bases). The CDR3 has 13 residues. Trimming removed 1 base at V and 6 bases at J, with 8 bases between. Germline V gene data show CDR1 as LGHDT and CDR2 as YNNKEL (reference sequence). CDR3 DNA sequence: TGTGCCAGCAGCCAAGGGGGGGTGGATACGCAGTATTTT. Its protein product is CASSQGGVDTQYF.

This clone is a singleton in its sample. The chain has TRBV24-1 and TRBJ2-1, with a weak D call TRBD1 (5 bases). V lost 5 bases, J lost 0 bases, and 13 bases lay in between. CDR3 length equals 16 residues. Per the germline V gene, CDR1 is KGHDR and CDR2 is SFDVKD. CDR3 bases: TGTGCCACCAGTGCGCGCGGACAAAGCTCCTACAATGAGCAGTTCTTC. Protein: CATSARGQSSYNEQFF.

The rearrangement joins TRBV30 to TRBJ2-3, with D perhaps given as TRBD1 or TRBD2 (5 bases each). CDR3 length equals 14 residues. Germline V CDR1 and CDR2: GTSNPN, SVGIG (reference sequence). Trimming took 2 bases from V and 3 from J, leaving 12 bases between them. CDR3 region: CAWSIGTATDTQYF. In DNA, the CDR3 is TGTGCCTGGAGTATTGGGACGGCAACAGATACGCAGTATTTT. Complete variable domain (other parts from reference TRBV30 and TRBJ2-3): SQTIHQWPATLVQPVGSPLSLECTVEGTSNPNLYWYRQAAGRGLQLLFYSVGIGQISSEVPQNLSASRPQDRQFILSSKKLLLSDSGFYLCAWSIGTATDTQYFGPGTRLTVL.

CDR3 sequence reads: CASQNRGTNEKLFF. The CDR3 DNA sequence: TGTGCCAGCCAGAACAGGGGGACTAATGAAAAACTGTTTTTT. The chain employs TRBV6-5 and TRBJ1-4; 8 positions agree with TRBD1. V was clipped by 8 bases and J by 2 bases; unmatched bases: 4. The V gene's germline CDR1 is MNHEY and CDR2 SVGAGI. The CDR3 consists of 14 residues.

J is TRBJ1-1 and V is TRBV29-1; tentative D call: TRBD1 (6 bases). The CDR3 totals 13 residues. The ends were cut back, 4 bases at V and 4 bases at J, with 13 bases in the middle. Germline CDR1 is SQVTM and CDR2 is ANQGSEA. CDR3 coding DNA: TGCAGCGTTGTTTGGGGGCTTCTCACTGAAGCTTTCTTT. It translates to CSVVWGLLTEAFF.

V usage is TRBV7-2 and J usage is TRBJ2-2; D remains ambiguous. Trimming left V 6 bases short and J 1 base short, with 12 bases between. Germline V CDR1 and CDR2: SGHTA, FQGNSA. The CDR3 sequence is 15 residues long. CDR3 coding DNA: TGTGCCAGCAGGTTTTCGACGGAGAACACCGGGGAGCTGTTTTTT. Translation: CASRFSTENTGELFF.

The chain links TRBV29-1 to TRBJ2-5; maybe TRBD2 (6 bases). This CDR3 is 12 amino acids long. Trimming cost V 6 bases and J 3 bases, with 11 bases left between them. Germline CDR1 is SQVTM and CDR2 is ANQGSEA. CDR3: CSVSGTEETQYF. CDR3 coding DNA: TGCAGCGTCTCCGGGACTGAAGAGACCCAGTACTTC.

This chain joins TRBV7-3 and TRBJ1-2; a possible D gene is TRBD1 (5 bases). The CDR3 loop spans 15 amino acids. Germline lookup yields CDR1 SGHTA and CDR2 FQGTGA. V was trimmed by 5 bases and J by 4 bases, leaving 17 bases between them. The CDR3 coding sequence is TGTGCCAGCAGCCCCGGGACGGGGAATAGCTATGGCTACACCTTC. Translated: CASSPGTGNSYGYTF.

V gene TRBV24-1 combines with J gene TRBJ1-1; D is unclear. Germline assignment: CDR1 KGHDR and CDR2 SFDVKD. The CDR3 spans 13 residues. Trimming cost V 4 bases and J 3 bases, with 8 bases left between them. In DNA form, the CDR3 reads TGTGCCACCAGTGAGGGAGGGTACACTGAAGCTTTCTTT. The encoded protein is CATSEGGYTEAFF.